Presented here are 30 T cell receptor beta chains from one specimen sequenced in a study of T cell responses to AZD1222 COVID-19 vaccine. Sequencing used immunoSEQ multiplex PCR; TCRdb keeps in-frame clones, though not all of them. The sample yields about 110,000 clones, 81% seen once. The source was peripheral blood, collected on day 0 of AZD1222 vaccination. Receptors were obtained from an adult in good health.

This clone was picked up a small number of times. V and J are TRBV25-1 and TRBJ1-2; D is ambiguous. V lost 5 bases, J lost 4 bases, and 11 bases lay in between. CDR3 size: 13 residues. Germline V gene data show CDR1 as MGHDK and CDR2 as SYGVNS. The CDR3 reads CASSSGRVYGYTF. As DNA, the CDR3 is TGTGCCAGCAGTTCCGGGAGGGTCTATGGCTACACCTTC.

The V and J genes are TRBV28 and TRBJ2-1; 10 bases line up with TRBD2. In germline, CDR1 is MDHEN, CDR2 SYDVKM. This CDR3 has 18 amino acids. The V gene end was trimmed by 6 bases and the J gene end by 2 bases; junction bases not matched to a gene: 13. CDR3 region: CASSPTALAGVTYNEQFF. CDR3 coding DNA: TGTGCCAGCAGCCCCACCGCCCTAGCGGGAGTTACCTACAATGAGCAGTTCTTC.

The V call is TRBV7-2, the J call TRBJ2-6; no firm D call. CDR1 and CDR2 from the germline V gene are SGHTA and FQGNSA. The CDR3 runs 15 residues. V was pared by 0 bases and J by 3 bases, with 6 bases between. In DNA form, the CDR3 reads TGTGCCAGCAGCTTAGCGCGGAGTGGGGCCAACGTCCTGACTTTC. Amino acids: CASSLARSGANVLTF.

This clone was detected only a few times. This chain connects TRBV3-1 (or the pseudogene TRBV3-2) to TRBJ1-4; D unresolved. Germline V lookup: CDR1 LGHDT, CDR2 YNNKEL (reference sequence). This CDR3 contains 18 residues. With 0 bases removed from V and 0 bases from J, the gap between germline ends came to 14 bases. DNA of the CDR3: TGTGCCAGCAGCCAAGACGGCCAGAAATTAACAACTAATGAAAAACTGTTTTTT. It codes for CASSQDGQKLTTNEKLFF.

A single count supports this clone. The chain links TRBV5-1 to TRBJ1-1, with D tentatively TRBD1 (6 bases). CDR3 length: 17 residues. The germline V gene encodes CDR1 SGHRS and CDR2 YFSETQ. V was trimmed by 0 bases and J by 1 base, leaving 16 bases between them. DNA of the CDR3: TGCGCCAGCAGCTTGGATGTAGTCGGACAGAAGAACACTGAAGCTTTCTTT. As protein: CASSLDVVGQKNTEAFF.

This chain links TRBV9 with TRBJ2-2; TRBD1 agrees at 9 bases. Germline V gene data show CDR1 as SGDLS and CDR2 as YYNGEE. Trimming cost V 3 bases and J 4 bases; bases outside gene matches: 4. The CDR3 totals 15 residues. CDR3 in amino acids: CASSDLQGATGELFF. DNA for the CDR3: TGTGCCAGCAGCGACCTACAGGGGGCCACCGGGGAGCTGTTTTTT.

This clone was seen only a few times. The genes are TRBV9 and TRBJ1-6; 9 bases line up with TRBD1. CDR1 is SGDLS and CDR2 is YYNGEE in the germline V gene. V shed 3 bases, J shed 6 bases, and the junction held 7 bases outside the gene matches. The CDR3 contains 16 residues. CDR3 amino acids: CASSGGWTGVNSPLHF. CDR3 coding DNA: TGTGCCAGCAGCGGGGGATGGACAGGGGTTAATTCACCCCTCCACTTT.

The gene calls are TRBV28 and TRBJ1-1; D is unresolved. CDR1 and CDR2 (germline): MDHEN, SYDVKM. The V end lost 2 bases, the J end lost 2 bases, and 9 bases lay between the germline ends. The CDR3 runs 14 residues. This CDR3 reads CASSLDQVNTEAFF. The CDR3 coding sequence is TGTGCCAGCAGTTTAGATCAGGTCAACACTGAAGCTTTCTTT.

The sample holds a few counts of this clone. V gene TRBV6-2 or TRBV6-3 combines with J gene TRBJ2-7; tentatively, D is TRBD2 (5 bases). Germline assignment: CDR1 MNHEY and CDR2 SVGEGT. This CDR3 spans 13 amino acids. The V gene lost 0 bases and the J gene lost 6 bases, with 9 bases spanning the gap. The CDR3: CASSYSRGAEQYF. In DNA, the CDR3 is TGTGCCAGCAGTTACTCACGGGGAGCCGAGCAGTACTTC.

This chain's CDR3 is CASGEIERDLSTRTYNEQFF. In DNA, the CDR3 is TGTGCCAGCGGCGAGATAGAGCGGGACCTTTCTACGCGGACCTACAATGAGCAGTTCTTC. This chain connects TRBV21-1 to TRBJ2-1; the DNA was not used to check the table's D call, TRBD2. TRBV21-1 is recorded as a pseudogene. The CDR3 extends over 20 amino acids.

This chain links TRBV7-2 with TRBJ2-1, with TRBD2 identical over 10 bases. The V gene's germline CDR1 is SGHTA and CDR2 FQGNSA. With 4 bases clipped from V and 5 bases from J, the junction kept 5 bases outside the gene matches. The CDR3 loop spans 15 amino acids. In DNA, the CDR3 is TGTGCCAGCAGCTCGTTAGCGGGGGGTCACAATGAGCAGTTCTTC. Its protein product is CASSSLAGGHNEQFF.

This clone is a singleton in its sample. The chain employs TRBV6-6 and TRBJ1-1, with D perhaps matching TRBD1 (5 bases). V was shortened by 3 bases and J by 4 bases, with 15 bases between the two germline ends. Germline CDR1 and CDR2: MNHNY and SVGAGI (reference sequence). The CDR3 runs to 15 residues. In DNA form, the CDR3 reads TGTGCCAGCAGTTATGATCGGGGGGAAAGCACTGAAGCTTTCTTT. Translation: CASSYDRGESTEAFF.

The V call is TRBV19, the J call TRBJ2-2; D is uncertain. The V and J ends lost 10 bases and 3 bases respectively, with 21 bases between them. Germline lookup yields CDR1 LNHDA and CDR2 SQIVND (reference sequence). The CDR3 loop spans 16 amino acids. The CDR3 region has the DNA TGTGCCACCGGGCCTTGGATCTCTAAGGACACCGGGGAGCTGTTTTTT. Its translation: CATGPWISKDTGELFF.

DNA for the CDR3: TGCGCCAGCAGCCAAGTCCCCGGGGCACGTGGAAACACCATATATTTT. It encodes CASSQVPGARGNTIYF. This chain connects TRBV4-3 to TRBJ1-3; TRBD1 is a possible D gene (5 bases). V shed 1 base and J shed 3 bases, with 13 bases lying between them. The CDR3 sequence is 16 residues long. The V gene's germline CDR1 is LGHNA and CDR2 YSLEER.

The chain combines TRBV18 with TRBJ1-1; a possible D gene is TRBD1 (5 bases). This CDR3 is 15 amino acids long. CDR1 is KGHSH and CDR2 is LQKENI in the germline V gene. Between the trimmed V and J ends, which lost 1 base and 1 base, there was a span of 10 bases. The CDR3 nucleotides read TGTGCCAGCTCACCACGCTCGGGGGGGAACACTGAAGCTTTCTTT. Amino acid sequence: CASSPRSGGNTEAFF.

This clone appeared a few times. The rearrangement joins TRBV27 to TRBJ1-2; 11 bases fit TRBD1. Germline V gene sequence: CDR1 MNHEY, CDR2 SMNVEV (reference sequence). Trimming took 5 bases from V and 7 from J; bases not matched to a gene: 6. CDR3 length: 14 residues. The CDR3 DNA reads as TGTGCCAGCAGTACAACCGGGACAGGGGGTGGCTACACCTTC. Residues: CASSTTGTGGGYTF.

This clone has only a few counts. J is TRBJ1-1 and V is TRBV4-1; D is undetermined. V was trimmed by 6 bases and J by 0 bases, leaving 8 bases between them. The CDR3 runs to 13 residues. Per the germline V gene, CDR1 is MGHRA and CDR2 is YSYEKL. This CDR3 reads CASRRVMNTEAFF. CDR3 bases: TGCGCCAGCAGGCGGGTCATGAACACTGAAGCTTTCTTT.

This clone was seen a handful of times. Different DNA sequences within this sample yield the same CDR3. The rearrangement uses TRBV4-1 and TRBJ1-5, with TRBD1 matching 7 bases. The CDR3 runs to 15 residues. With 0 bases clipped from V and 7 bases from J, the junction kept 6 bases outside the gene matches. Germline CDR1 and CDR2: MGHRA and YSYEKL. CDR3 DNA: TGCGCCAGCAGCCAAGAAGTCACAGGGGACCAGCCCCAGCATTTT. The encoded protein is CASSQEVTGDQPQHF.

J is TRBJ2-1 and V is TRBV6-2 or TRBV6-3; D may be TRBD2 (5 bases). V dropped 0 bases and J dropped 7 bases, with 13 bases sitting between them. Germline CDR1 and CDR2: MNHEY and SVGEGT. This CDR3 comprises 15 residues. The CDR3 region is CASSYSRGSVNEQFF. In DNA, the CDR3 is TGTGCCAGCAGTTACTCAAGAGGGTCAGTGAATGAGCAGTTCTTC.

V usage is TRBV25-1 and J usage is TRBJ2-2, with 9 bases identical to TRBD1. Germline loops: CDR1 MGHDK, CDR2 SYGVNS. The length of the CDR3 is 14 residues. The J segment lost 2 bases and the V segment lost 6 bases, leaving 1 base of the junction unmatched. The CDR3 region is CASRGQGNTGELFF. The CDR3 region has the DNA TGTGCCAGCAGGGGACAGGGAAACACCGGGGAGCTGTTTTTT.

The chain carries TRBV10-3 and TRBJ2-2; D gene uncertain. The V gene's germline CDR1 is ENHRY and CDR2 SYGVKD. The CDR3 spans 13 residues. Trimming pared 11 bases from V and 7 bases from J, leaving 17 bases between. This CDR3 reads CAASGRWDGELFF. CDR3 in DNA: TGTGCCGCCTCCGGGCGTTGGGACGGGGAGCTGTTTTTT.

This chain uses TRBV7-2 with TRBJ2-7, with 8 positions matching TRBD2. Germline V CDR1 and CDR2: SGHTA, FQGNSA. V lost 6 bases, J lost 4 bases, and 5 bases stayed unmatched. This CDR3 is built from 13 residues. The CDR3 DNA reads TGTGCCAGCAGTGTCAGCGGGGGTTACGAGCAGTACTTC. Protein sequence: CASSVSGGYEQYF.

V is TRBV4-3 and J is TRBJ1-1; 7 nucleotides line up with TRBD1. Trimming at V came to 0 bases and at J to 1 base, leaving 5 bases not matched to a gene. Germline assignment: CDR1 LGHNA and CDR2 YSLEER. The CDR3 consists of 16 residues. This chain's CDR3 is CASSQDRGQGNTEAFF. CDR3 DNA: TGCGCCAGCAGCCAAGATAGGGGGCAGGGGAACACTGAAGCTTTCTTT.

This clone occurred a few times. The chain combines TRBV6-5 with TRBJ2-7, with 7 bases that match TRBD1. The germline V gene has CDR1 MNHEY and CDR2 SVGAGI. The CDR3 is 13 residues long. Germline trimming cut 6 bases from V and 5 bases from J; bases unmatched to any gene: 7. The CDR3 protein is CASRGTVVHEQYF. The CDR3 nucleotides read TGTGCCAGCAGGGGGACAGTGGTCCACGAGCAGTACTTC.

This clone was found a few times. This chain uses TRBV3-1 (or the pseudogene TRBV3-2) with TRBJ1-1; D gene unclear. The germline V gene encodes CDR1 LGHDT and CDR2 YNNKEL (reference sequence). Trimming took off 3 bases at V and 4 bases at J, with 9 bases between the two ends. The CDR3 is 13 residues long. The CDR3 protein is CASSQGGVTEAFF. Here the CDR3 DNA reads TGTGCCAGCAGCCAGGGCGGTGTCACTGAAGCTTTCTTT.

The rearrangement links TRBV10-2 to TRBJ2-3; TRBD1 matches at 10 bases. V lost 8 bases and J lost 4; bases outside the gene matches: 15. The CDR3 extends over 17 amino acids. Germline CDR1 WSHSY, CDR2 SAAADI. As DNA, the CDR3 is TGCGCCAGCCGATATTTGACAGGGGGCTTGGATGCAGATACGCAGTATTTT. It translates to CASRYLTGGLDADTQYF.

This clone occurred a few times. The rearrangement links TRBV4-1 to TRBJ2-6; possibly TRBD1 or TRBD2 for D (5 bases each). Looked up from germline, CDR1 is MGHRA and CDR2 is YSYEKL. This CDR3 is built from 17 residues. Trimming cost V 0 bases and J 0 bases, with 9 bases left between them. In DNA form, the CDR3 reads TGCGCCAGCAGCCAAGATTGGGGGAGCTCTGGGGCCAACGTCCTGACTTTC. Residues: CASSQDWGSSGANVLTF.

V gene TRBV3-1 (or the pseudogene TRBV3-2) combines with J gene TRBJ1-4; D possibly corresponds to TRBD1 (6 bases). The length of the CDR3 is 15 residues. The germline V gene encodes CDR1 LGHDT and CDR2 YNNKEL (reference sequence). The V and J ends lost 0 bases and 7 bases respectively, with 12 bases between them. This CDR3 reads CASSQDLTGSEKLFF. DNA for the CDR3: TGTGCCAGCAGCCAAGATCTAACAGGGAGTGAAAAACTGTTTTTT.

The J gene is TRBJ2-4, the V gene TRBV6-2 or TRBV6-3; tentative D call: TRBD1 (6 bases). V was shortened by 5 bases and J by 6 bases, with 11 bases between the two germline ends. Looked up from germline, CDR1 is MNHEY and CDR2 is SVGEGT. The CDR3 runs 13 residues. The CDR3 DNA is TGTGCCAGCAGTGACAGGTTTGGAAACATTCAGTACTTC. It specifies CASSDRFGNIQYF.

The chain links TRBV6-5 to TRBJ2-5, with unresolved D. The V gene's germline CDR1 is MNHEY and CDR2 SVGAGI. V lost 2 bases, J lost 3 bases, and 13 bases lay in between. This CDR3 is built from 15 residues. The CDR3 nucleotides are TGTGCCAGCAGTTACAGTGGCAGATTAGAAGAGACCCAGTACTTC. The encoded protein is CASSYSGRLEETQYF.